This T cell receptor (beta chain) was sequenced in a study of blood T cell repertoires in COVID-19. V trimming: 6 bases; J trimming: 5 bases; junction bases outside the gene matches: 4. This CDR3 has 12 amino acids. Germline loops: CDR1 MNHEY, CDR2 SVGAGI. The repertoire was sequenced with immunoSEQ multiplex PCR; TCRdb's copy has only in-frame clones and lacks some. This sample carries about 220,000 clones, 88% of them seen once, and the ten largest clones take 2.6%. Cohorts were assigned according to the clinical history that participants reported. The gene calls are TRBV6-5 and TRBJ2-7; 7 nucleotides match TRBD1. The sequence derives from a woman in her 30s who had recovered from COVID-19. The sequenced material came from PBMCs or T cells enriched from blood (not recorded which). CDR3 nucleotides: TGTGCCAGCAGCCTCGACAGGGACGAGCAGTACTTC. It codes for CASSLDRDEQYF.